The present TCR beta chain was sequenced within a study of cytomegalovirus exposure and HLA in healthy donors. On the study more broadly: Inside one of the first data releases sat about 91 million unique TCRs taken from HLA-typed donors.

As for this clone: Its antigen remains unidentified.

CDR1 and CDR2 (germline): MNHEY, SVGAGI. V trimming: 4 bases; J trimming: 7 bases; junction bases outside the gene matches: 10. The CDR3 spans 15 residues. The PCR was carried out with 60 Vbeta primers and 13 Jbeta primers. Sequencing used immunoSEQ multiplex PCR; TCRdb keeps in-frame clones, though not all of them. The sample has about 150,000 clones, over 70% seen once. Study observations and caveats: Later, TCR association rates were found to vary by HLA locus, highest for DRB1 and lowest for HLA-C.

The source material was PBMCs. V gene TRBV6-5 combines with J gene TRBJ1-2, with 9 bases lining up with TRBD1. This receptor was taken from a man aged 25 to 40 in good health and CMV-seropositive. CDR3 sequence (DNA): TGTGCCAGCAGTTTACAGGGGGACAGGGCTTGTGGCTACACCTTC. This translates into CASSLQGDRACGYTF.